These 25 T cell receptor beta chains came from one sample sequenced in a study of CD8 T cells in Susac syndrome. About 0.5 to 1 ug RNA was reverse transcribed with random hexamers. One entry per CDR3 protein, called by TCRdb with MiXCR from the immunoSEQ multiplex PCR reads. The repertoire holds 330,000 or so distinct CDR3 sequences, with approximately 91% as singletons. The sample was CD8+ T cells from PBMCs. These receptors were collected from a human donor with multiple sclerosis.

The chain couples TRBV6-1 to TRBJ2-7, with 9 bases matching TRBD1. This CDR3 is built from 15 residues. V shed 8 bases, J shed 2 bases, and the junction held 10 bases outside the gene matches. CDR1 and CDR2 (germline): MNHNS, SASEGT. The CDR3 sequence is CASLPGTGLTYEQYF. In nucleotides, the CDR3 is TGTGCCAGCCTCCCTGGGACAGGGCTCACCTACGAGCAGTACTTC.

The V and J genes are TRBV30 and TRBJ2-7; the D is unclear. This CDR3 has 15 amino acids. Per germline, CDR1 GTSNPN and CDR2 SVGIG (reference sequence). Trimming shortened V by 0 bases and J by 3 bases, and 15 bases separated the two germline ends. CDR3 region: CAWSVSAGPFYEQYF. CDR3 coding DNA: TGTGCCTGGAGTGTATCGGCAGGACCCTTCTACGAGCAGTACTTC.

In this sample, this clonotype turned up once. This rearrangement joins TRBV10-3 to TRBJ2-6, with D perhaps TRBD1 or TRBD2 (5 bases each). V lost 11 bases and J 4 bases, leaving 24 bases between the germline ends. CDR1 is ENHRY and CDR2 is SYGVKD in the germline V gene. The CDR3 is 17 residues long. DNA of the CDR3: TGTGCCCTCGGTGGGGGTCCACTTTCCTCGGGGGCCAACGTCCTGACTTTC. It codes for CALGGGPLSSGANVLTF.

This sequence joins TRBV28 and TRBJ2-1, with TRBD1 as a possible D gene (6 bases). The germline V gene has CDR1 MDHEN and CDR2 SYDVKM. The ends were cut back, 1 base at V and 0 bases at J, with 25 bases in the middle. The CDR3 is made up of 21 amino acids. In nucleotides, the CDR3 is TGTGCCAGCAGTTTATTTCCCGGGACACAAAACGCCGTAAGCTCCTACAATGAGCAGTTCTTC. Its translation: CASSLFPGTQNAVSSYNEQFF.

The chain recombines TRBV21-1 with TRBJ2-7; no check of the table's D call, TRBD2, against the DNA was made. TRBV21-1 is a pseudogene. The CDR3 is 13 amino acids. The CDR3 spells CASSTSGSYEQYF. The CDR3 DNA follows: TGTGCCAGCAGCACTAGCGGGTCCTACGAGCAGTACTTC.

This rearrangement joins TRBV19 to TRBJ2-3, with 12 bases matching TRBD2. The CDR3 covers 17 residues. CDR1 is LNHDA and CDR2 is SQIVND in the germline V gene (reference sequence). Trimming cost V 2 bases and J 3 bases; bases outside gene matches: 6. The CDR3 DNA sequence: TGTGCCAGTAGTATACTAGCGGGGGGGCCCGGGACAGATACGCAGTATTTT. It is translated as CASSILAGGPGTDTQYF.

J is TRBJ1-3 and V is TRBV15; D is unresolved. Trimming cost V 5 bases and J 0 bases, with 11 bases left between them. The CDR3 totals 15 residues. Germline CDR1 and CDR2: LNHNV and YYDKDF (reference sequence). CDR3 loop: CATSPRRNSGNTIYF. The CDR3, as DNA: TGTGCCACCAGCCCCCGCCGGAACTCTGGAAACACCATATATTTT. Full variable domain (missing parts from reference TRBV15 and TRBJ1-3): DAMVIQNPRYQVTQFGKPVTLSCSQTLNHNVMYWYQQKSSQAPKLLFHYYDKDFNNEADTPDNFQSRRPNTSFCFLDIRSPGLGDTAMYLCATSPRRNSGNTIYFGEGSWLTVV.

This rearrangement joins TRBV9 to TRBJ2-7; TRBD1 agrees at 9 bases. The CDR3 length is 15 residues. The V and J ends lost 5 bases and 1 base, in that order; junction bases with no gene match: 7. The V gene's germline CDR1 is SGDLS and CDR2 YYNGEE. CDR3: CASSETGGPSYEQYF. Written as DNA, the CDR3 is TGTGCCAGCAGTGAGACAGGGGGGCCTTCCTACGAGCAGTACTTC.

The V call is TRBV28, the J call TRBJ2-1; TRBD2 aligns across 9 bases. The CDR3 extends over 14 amino acids. From germline, CDR1 is MDHEN and CDR2 SYDVKM. The J segment lost 5 bases and the V segment lost 6 bases, leaving 5 bases of the junction unmatched. DNA of the CDR3: TGTGCCAGCAGGGAAGTAGCGGGAGACAATGAGCAGTTCTTC. Translating it yields CASREVAGDNEQFF.

The V gene is TRBV5-5, the J gene TRBJ2-7; TRBD1 is a possible D gene (6 bases). The germline V gene encodes CDR1 SGHKS and CDR2 YYEKEE (reference sequence). This CDR3 is built from 15 residues. Trimming removed 2 bases at V and 4 bases at J, with 16 bases between. The DNA for the CDR3 is TGTGCCAGCAGCTTCAGGGGAATCGAACGGTACGAGCAGTACTTC. It is translated as CASSFRGIERYEQYF.

The V gene is TRBV19, the J gene TRBJ2-1, with TRBD2 identical over 7 bases. CDR1 is LNHDA and CDR2 is SQIVND in the germline V gene (reference sequence). The J segment lost 10 bases and the V segment lost 5 bases, leaving 8 bases of the junction unmatched. This CDR3 comprises 13 residues. The CDR3 region is CASSGGLVSEQFF. The CDR3 DNA reads as TGTGCCAGTAGTGGCGGACTAGTCTCCGAGCAGTTCTTC. The complete variable domain, with remaining parts taken from reference TRBV19 and TRBJ2-1, reads DGGITQSPKYLFRKEGQNVTLSCEQNLNHDAMYWYRQDPGQGLRLIYYSQIVNDFQKGDIAEGYSVSREKKESFPLTVTSAQKNPTAFYLCASSGGLVSEQFFGPGTRLTVL.

V is TRBV2 and J is TRBJ1-2; 7 bases agree with TRBD1. The CDR3 length is 14 residues. Trimming removed 6 bases from V and 4 bases from J; junction bases left unmatched: 8. Germline lookup yields CDR1 SNHLY and CDR2 FYNNEI. The CDR3 reads CASSPTGKGYGYTF. The CDR3 DNA reads TGTGCCAGCAGCCCGACAGGGAAAGGCTATGGCTACACCTTC.

The CDR3 DNA sequence: TGTGCCAGCAGTAATACCCAGGGGAATCATGGAGAGGGCTACACCTTC. This sequence encodes CASSNTQGNHGEGYTF. The V gene is TRBV2, the J gene TRBJ1-2; weak D call: TRBD1 (6 bases). This CDR3 spans 16 amino acids. The germline V gene has CDR1 SNHLY and CDR2 FYNNEI. V dropped 5 bases and J dropped 8 bases, with 24 bases sitting between them. Full variable domain (remainder filled in from reference TRBV2 and TRBJ1-2): EPEVTQTPSHQVTQMGQEVILRCVPISNHLYFYWYRQILGQKVEFLVSFYNNEISEKSEIFDDQFSVERPDGSNFTLKIRSTKLEDSAMYFCASSNTQGNHGEGYTFGSGTRLTVV.

V usage is TRBV28 and J usage is TRBJ2-4; 7 nucleotides match TRBD1. V lost 5 bases to trimming and J lost 0 bases; unmatched junction nucleotides: 13. Per germline, CDR1 MDHEN and CDR2 SYDVKM. There are 18 residues in the CDR3. The CDR3 protein is CASSPRALGQLAKNIQYF. The CDR3 DNA sequence: TGTGCCAGCAGTCCACGGGCCCTGGGACAGCTAGCCAAAAACATTCAGTACTTC.

This rearrangement joins TRBV20-1 to TRBJ1-3; possibly TRBD1 for D (6 bases). Looked up from germline, CDR1 is DFQATT and CDR2 is SNEGSKA (reference sequence). CDR3 length: 14 amino acids. The V end was cut by 5 bases, the J end by 3 bases, with 14 bases between. CDR3 bases: TGCAGTGCTCGTCAAGGGGGGCTTGGAAACACCATATATTTT. It encodes CSARQGGLGNTIYF.

The rearrangement joins TRBV5-6 to TRBJ1-4; D is unclear. CDR3 length: 12 residues. Trimming cost V 0 bases and J 14 bases, with 11 bases left between them. Germline V gene sequence: CDR1 SGHDT, CDR2 YYEEEE. The CDR3 loop is CASSLALSALFF. The CDR3 bases are TGTGCCAGCAGCTTGGCTTTATCGGCGCTGTTTTTT.

The chain has TRBV10-3 and TRBJ2-1, with a weak D call TRBD2 (6 bases). CDR3 length: 14 residues. CDR1 is ENHRY and CDR2 is SYGVKD in the germline V gene. V was trimmed by 11 bases and J by 7 bases, leaving 21 bases between them. The CDR3 reads CAGSSGPGANEQFF. DNA for the CDR3: TGTGCCGGATCGAGCGGGCCCGGGGCGAATGAGCAGTTCTTC.

The gene calls are TRBV27 and TRBJ2-1, with unresolved D. V gave up 7 bases and J gave up 4 bases, with 8 bases separating them. The CDR3 has 12 amino acids. Germline V gives CDR1 MNHEY, CDR2 SMNVEV (reference sequence). The CDR3 DNA is TGTGCCAGCAAGCACCCTTACAATGAGCAGTTCTTC. It translates to CASKHPYNEQFF.

This clonotype is a singleton in its sample. The V call is TRBV7-2, the J call TRBJ2-3; maybe TRBD1 (5 bases). Deletions cut 5 bases from V and 4 bases from J, with 22 bases between. Germline lookup yields CDR1 SGHTA and CDR2 FQGNSA. The CDR3 is 17 residues long. CDR3 in amino acids: CASSLTMGRVVPDTQYF. As DNA, the CDR3 is TGTGCCAGCAGCCTAACTATGGGCAGGGTCGTTCCAGATACGCAGTATTTT. Supplemented by reference TRBV7-2 and TRBJ2-3, the full variable domain reads GAGVSQSPSNKVTEKGKDVELRCDPISGHTALYWYRQSLGQGLEFLIYFQGNSAPDKSGLPSDRFSAERTGGSVSTLTIQRTQQEDSAVYLCASSLTMGRVVPDTQYFGPGTRLTVL.

V usage is TRBV5-8 and J usage is TRBJ2-7, with D perhaps matching TRBD1 (5 bases). The CDR3 covers 14 residues. Germline assignment: CDR1 SGHTS and CDR2 YDEGEE. Trimming shortened V by 0 bases and J by 4 bases, and 11 bases separated the two germline ends. The CDR3 DNA follows: TGTGCCAGCAGCTTGGCCCTACAGGATTACGAGCAGTACTTC. It is translated as CASSLALQDYEQYF.

This clonotype was counted only a few times. The chain is built from TRBV7-9 and TRBJ2-7; D unclear. Trimming removed 11 bases at V and 7 bases at J, with 9 bases between. Germline CDR1 is SEHNR and CDR2 is FQNEAQ (reference sequence). The CDR3 is 9 amino acids. The CDR3 nucleotides read TGTGCCCCGGCCGGAGAGCAGTACTTC. Translated, it gives CAPAGEQYF.

The chain joins TRBV7-9 to TRBJ2-1, with D possibly matching TRBD2 (5 bases). Germline loops: CDR1 SEHNR, CDR2 FQNEAQ (reference sequence). V was trimmed by 1 base and J by 8 bases, leaving 6 bases between them. This CDR3 is built from 12 residues. CDR3 loop: CASSLVEDEQFF. CDR3 bases: TGTGCCAGCAGCTTAGTGGAGGATGAGCAGTTCTTC.

The chain carries TRBV2 and TRBJ2-7, with TRBD1 matching 8 bases. The germline gives CDR1 SNHLY, CDR2 FYNNEI. The CDR3 contains 12 residues. The trim removed 8 bases at V and 3 bases at J, leaving 3 bases unmatched. Here the CDR3 reads CASDRGFYEQYF. Here the CDR3 DNA reads TGTGCCAGCGACAGGGGTTTCTACGAGCAGTACTTC.

The rearrangement links TRBV5-6 to TRBJ1-2, with D maybe TRBD1 (6 bases). The CDR3 loop spans 14 amino acids. Trimming left V 0 bases short and J 3 bases short, with 9 bases between. CDR1 and CDR2 from the germline V gene are SGHDT and YYEEEE. The CDR3 DNA sequence: TGTGCCAGCAGCTTGGCCCAGGGGCACTATGGCTACACCTTC. The encoded protein is CASSLAQGHYGYTF.

V and J are TRBV29-1 and TRBJ1-5; D is unclear. CDR3 length: 13 amino acids. The germline V gene encodes CDR1 SQVTM and CDR2 ANQGSEA. V was clipped by 7 bases and J by 0 bases, with 10 bases between them. The CDR3 nucleotides read TGCAGCGCCCGGTGGGATAGCAATCAGCCCCAGCATTTT. This encodes CSARWDSNQPQHF.